This T cell receptor (beta chain) was sequenced in a study of early T cells in non-severe SARS-CoV-2 infection. Study-wide points: Matching against VDJdb likely underestimated virus-specific expansions, favoring anti-spike CD8.

A word on this clonotype: The antigen remains unidentified.

CDR1 is MNHEY and CDR2 is SVGAGI in the germline V gene. This CDR3 is built from 12 residues. The V end lost 2 bases, the J end lost 7 bases, and 8 bases lay between the germline ends. The TCR library protocol attached unique molecular identifiers to the individual cDNA molecules. TCRdb reprocessed the 5' RACE reads with MiXCR, giving one entry per CDR3 protein. The sample contains roughly 110,000 distinct CDR3 sequences, approximately 12% of which appear only once. Sequencing input: whole blood. The clonotype was recovered from an adult who was a healthcare worker with PCR-confirmed SARS-CoV-2 infection or an uninfected control (not recorded which). The rearrangement uses TRBV6-5 and TRBJ2-5; D is uncertain. The CDR3 region is CASSYPSATQYF. The CDR3 bases are TGTGCCAGCAGTTACCCTTCAGCGACCCAGTACTTC.